This TCR beta chain stems from a study of blood T cell repertoires in COVID-19. Study as a whole: Sources were T cells, B-cell-depleted T cells, or PBMCs; the material itself was cDNA or gDNA.

V was pared by 6 bases and J by 3 bases, with 8 bases between. This CDR3 has 12 amino acids. Germline V lookup: CDR1 SNHLY, CDR2 FYNNEI. Generated by immunoSEQ multiplex PCR, the TCRdb table keeps only in-frame clones and is missing some. The table shows some 200,000 clones, with 75% to 85% occurring only once. This clonotype was obtained from a woman between 35 and 50 years old with acute COVID-19. The chain recombines TRBV2 with TRBJ1-2; weak D call: TRBD1 (6 bases). Source material: PBMCs or T cells enriched from blood (not recorded which). CDR3 residues: CASSRGDYGYTF. The DNA of the CDR3 is TGTGCCAGCAGCAGGGGTGACTATGGCTACACCTTC.